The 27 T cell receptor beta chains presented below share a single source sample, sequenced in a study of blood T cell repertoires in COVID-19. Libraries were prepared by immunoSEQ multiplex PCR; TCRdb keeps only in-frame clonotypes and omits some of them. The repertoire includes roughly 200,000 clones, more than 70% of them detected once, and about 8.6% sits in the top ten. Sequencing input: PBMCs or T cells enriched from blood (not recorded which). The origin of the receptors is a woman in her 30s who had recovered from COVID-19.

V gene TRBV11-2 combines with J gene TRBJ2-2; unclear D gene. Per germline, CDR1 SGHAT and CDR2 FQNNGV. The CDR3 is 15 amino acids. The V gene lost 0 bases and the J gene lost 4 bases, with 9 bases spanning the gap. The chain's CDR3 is CASSLDSRFTGELFF. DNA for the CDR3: TGTGCCAGCAGCTTAGACAGCAGGTTCACCGGGGAGCTGTTTTTT. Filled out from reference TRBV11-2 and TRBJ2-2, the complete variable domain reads EAGVAQSPRYKIIEKRQSVAFWCNPISGHATLYWYQQILGQGPKLLIQFQNNGVVDDSQLPKDRFSAERLKGVDSTLKIQPAKLEDSAVYLCASSLDSRFTGELFFGEGSRLTVL.

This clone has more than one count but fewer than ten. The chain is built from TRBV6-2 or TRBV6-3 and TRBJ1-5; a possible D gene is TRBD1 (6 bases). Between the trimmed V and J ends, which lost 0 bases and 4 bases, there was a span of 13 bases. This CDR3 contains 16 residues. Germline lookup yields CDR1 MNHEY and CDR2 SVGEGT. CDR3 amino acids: CASSYSIQGMNQPQHF. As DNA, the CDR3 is TGTGCCAGCAGTTACTCGATACAGGGCATGAATCAGCCCCAGCATTTT.

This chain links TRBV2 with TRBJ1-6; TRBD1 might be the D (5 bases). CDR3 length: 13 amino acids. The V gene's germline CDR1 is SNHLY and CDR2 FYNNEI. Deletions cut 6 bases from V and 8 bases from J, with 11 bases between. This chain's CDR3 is CASRGDFDSPLHF. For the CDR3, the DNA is TGTGCCAGCAGAGGGGACTTCGATTCACCCCTCCACTTT.

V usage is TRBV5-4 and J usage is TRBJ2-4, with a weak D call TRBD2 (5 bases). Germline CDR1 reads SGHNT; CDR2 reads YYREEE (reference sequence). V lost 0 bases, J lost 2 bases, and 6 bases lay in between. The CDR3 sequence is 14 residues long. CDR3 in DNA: TGTGCCAGCAGCTTGGGGGAGACCAAAAACATTCAGTACTTC. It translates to CASSLGETKNIQYF.

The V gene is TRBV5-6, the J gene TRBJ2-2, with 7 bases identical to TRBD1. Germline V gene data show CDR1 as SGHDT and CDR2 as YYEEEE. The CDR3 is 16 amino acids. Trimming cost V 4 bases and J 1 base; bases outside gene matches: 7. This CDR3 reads CASSQGQLGNTGELFF. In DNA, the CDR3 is TGTGCCAGCAGCCAGGGACAGTTGGGGAACACCGGGGAGCTGTTTTTT.

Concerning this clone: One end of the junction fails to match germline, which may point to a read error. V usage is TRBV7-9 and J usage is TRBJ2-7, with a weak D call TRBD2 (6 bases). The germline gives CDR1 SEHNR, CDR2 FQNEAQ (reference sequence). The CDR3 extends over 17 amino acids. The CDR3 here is CASSLSYRDSSSPPFNF. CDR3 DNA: TGTGCCAGCAGCTTATCCTACCGGGACTCCAGTTCCCCCCCCTTCAACTTC.

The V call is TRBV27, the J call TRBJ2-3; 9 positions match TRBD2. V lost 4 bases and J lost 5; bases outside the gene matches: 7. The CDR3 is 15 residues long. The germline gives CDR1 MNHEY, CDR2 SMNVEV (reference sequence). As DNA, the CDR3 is TGTGCCAGCAGTTCTATAGCGGGAGTACGAGATACGCAGTATTTT. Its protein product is CASSSIAGVRDTQYF.

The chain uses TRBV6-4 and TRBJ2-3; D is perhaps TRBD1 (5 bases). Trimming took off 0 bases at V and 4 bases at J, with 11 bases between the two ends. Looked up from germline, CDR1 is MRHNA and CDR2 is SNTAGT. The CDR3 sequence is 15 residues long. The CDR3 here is CASSDSAGSADTQYF. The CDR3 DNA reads TGTGCCAGCAGTGACTCAGCAGGGTCGGCAGATACGCAGTATTTT.

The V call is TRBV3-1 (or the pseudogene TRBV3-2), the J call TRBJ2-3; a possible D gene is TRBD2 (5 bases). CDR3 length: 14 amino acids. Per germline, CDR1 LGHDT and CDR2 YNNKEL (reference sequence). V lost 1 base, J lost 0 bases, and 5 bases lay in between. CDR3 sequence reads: CASSQGGSTDTQYF. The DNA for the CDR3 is TGTGCCAGCAGCCAAGGCGGGAGCACAGATACGCAGTATTTT.

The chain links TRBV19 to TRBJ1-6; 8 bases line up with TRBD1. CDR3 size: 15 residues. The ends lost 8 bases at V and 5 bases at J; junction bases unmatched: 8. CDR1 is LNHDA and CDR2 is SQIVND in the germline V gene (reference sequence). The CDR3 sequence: CASASDRDHNSPLHF. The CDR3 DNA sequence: TGTGCCAGTGCCTCGGACAGGGACCATAATTCACCCCTCCACTTT.

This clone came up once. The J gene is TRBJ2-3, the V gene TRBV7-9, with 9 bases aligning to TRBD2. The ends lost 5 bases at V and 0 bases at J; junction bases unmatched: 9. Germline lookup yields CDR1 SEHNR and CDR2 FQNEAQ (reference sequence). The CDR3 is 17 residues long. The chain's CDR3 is CASSLVGLALSTDTQYF. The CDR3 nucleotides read TGTGCCAGCAGCCTAGTGGGACTAGCCCTTAGCACAGATACGCAGTATTTT.

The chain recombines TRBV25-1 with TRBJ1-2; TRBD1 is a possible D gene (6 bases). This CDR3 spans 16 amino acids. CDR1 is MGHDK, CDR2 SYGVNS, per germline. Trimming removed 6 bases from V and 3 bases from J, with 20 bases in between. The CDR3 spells CASSPPTSQGYYGYTF. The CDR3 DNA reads TGTGCCAGCAGCCCACCCACCTCACAGGGCTACTATGGCTACACCTTC.

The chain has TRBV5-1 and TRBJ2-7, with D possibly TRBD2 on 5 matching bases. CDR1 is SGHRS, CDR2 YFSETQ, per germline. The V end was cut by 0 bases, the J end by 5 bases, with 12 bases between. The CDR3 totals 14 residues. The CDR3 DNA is TGCGCCAGCAGCTTGGTGCCGGAGCGGAACGAGCAGTACTTC. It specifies CASSLVPERNEQYF. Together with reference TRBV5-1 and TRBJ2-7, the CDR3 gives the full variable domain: KAGVTQTPRYLIKTRGQQVTLSCSPISGHRSVSWYQQTPGQGLQFLFEYFSETQRNKGNFPGRFSGRQFSNSRSEMNVSTLELGDSALYLCASSLVPERNEQYFGPGTRLTVT.

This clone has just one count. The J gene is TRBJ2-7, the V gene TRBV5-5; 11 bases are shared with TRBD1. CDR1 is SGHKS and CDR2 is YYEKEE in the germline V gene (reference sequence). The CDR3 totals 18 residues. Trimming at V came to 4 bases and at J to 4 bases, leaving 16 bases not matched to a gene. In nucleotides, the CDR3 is TGTGCCAGCAGCGATACTAGGACAGGGGGCGCGATAGGATACGAGCAGTACTTC. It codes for CASSDTRTGGAIGYEQYF. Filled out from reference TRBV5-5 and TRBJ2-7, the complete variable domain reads DAGVTQSPTHLIKTRGQQVTLRCSPISGHKSVSWYQQVLGQGPQFIFQYYEKEERGRGNFPDRFSARQFPNYSSELNVNALLLGDSALYLCASSDTRTGGAIGYEQYFGPGTRLTVT.

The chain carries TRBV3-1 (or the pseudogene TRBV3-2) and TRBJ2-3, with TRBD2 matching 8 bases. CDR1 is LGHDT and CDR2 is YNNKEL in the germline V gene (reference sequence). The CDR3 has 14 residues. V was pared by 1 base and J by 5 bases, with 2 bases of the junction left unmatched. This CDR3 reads CASSQGLAGDTQYF. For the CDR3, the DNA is TGTGCCAGCAGCCAAGGGCTAGCGGGAGATACGCAGTATTTT.

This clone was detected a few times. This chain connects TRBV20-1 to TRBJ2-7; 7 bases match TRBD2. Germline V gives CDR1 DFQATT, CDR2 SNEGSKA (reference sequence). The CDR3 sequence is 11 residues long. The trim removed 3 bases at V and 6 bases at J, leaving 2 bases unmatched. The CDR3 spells CSARASGEQYF. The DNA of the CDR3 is TGCAGTGCTAGGGCTAGCGGCGAGCAGTACTTC.

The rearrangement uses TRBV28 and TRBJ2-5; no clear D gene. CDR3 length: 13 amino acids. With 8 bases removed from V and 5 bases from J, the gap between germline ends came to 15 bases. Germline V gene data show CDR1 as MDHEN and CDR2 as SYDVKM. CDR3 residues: CASRKAAGETQYF. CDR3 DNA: TGTGCCAGCCGGAAGGCGGCTGGGGAGACCCAGTACTTC.

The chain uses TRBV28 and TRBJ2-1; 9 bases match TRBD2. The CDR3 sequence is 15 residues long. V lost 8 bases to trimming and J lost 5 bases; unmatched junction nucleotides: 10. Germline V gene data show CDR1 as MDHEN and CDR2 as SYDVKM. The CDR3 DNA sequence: TGTGCCAGCTGTACCGGGACTAGCTTGGACAATGAGCAGTTCTTC. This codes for CASCTGTSLDNEQFF.

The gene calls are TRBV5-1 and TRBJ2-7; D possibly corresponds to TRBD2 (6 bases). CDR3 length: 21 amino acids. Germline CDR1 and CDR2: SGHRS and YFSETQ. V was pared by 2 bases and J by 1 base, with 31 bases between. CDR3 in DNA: TGCGCCAGCAGCTTTGATTCCCCGGGACTTCAGCGTCGGAAGGTGTCCTACGAGCAGTACTTC. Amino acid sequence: CASSFDSPGLQRRKVSYEQYF.

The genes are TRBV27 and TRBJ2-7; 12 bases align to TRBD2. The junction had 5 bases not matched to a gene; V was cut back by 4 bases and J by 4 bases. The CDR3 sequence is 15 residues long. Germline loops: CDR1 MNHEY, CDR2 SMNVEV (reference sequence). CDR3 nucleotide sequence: TGTGCCAGCAGTTCCGGACTAGCGGGAACGTACGAGCAGTACTTC. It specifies CASSSGLAGTYEQYF.

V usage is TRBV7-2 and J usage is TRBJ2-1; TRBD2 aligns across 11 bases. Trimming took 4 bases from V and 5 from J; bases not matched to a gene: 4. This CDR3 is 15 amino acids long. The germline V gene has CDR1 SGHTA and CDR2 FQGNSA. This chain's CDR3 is CASSSGLAVNNEQFF. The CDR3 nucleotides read TGTGCCAGCAGCTCGGGACTAGCGGTCAACAATGAGCAGTTCTTC.

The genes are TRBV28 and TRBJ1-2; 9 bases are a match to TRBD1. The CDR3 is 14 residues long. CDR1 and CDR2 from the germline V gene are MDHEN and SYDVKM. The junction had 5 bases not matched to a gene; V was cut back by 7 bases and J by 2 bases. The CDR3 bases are TGTGCCAGCAACGACAGGGGGGGCAACTATGGCTACACCTTC. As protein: CASNDRGGNYGYTF.

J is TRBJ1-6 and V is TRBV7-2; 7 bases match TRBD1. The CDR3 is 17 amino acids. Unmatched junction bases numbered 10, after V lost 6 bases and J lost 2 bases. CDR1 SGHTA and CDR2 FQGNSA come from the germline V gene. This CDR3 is CASRVLAGTAYNSPLHF. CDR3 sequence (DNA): TGTGCCAGCAGGGTACTGGCGGGGACAGCCTATAATTCACCCCTCCACTTT.

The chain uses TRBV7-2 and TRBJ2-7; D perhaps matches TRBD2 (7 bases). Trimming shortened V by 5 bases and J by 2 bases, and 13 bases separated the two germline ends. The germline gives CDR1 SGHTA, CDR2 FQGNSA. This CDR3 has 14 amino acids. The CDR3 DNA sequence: TGTGCCAGCAGCCAAAGGGGGGGGCCCTACGAGCAGTACTTC. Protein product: CASSQRGGPYEQYF.

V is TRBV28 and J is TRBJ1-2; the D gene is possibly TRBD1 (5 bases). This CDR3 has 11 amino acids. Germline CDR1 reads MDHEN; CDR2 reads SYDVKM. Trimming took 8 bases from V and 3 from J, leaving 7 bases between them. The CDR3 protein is CASWGDYGYTF. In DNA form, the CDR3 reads TGTGCCAGCTGGGGGGACTATGGCTACACCTTC.

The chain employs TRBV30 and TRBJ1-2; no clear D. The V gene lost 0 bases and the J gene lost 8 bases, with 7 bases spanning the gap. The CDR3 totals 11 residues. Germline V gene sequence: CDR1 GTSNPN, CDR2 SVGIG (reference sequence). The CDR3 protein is CAWSVRVGYTF. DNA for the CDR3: TGTGCCTGGAGTGTACGCGTAGGCTACACCTTC.

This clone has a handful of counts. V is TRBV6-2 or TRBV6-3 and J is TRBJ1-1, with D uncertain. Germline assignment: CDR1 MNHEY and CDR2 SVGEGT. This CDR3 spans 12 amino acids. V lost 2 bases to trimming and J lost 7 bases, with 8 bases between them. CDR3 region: CASSYGQDEAFF. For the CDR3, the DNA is TGTGCCAGCAGTTACGGGCAGGATGAAGCTTTCTTT.